This TCR beta chain was recovered during a study of cytomegalovirus exposure and HLA in healthy donors. This CDR3 contains 15 residues. V was shortened by 2 bases and J by 0 bases, with 10 bases between the two germline ends. The V gene's germline CDR1 is GTSNPN and CDR2 SVGIG (reference sequence). The study ran its PCR with 60 Vbeta and 13 Jbeta primers. TCRdb's table, derived via immunoSEQ multiplex PCR, lists solely in-frame clones and lacks some. The sample holds about 140,000 clones, roughly two thirds seen once. This receptor was obtained from a male donor in good health and CMV-seronegative. Sequencing was done on a sample of PBMCs. The chain links TRBV30 to TRBJ1-4; D is unclear. CDR3 loop: CAWSSRFSTNEKLFF. The CDR3 DNA is TGTGCCTGGAGTTCCCGGTTTTCAACTAATGAAAAACTGTTTTTT.